The following is a T cell receptor beta chain sequence with its context. The antigen is not known. Trimming removed 11 bases at V and 4 bases at J, with 20 bases between. This CDR3 contains 14 residues. CDR1 is MNHNS and CDR2 is SASEGT in the germline V gene. This record comes from a study of shared clonotypes between healthy human individuals. Deep-level running was used for the assay. The method was immunoSEQ multiplex PCR; TCRdb's version includes in-frame clones alone and lacks a portion of them. The top ten clones hold 0.45% of a sample with around 1.5 million clones, 98% of them seen once. Study-level findings and limits: Relative to memory subsets, naive subsets generally showed larger estimated richness.

The TCR sequence derives from a man aged 25 to 40 in good health. The sample comprised naive CD4+ T cells sorted from blood. Subset noted: CD45RA+ positively selected. V is TRBV6-1 and J is TRBJ1-2; a possible D gene is TRBD1 (5 bases). The CDR3 sequence: CASMGVGVGYGYTF. The CDR3 nucleotides read TGTGCCTCGATGGGGGTAGGCGTAGGCTATGGCTACACCTTC.